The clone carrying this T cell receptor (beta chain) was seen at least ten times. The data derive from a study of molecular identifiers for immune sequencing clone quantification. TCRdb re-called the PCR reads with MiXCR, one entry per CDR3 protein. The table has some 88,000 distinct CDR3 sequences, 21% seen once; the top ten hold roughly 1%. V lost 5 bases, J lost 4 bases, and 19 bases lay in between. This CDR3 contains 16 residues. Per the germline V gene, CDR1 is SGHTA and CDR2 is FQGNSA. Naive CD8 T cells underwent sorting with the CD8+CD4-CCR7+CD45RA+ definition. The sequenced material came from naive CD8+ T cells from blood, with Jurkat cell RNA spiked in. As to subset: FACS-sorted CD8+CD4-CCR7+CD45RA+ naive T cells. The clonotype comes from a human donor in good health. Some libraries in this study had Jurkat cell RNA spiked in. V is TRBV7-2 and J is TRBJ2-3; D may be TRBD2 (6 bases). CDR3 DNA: TGTGCCAGCAGCCTACTAGGGCGGCGGGATCCAGATACGCAGTATTTT. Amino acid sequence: CASSLLGRRDPDTQYF.